These 18 T cell receptor beta chains were sequenced from one sample in a study of patients and donors after allogeneic stem cell transplantation. TCRdb re-called the RT-PCR reads with MiXCR, one entry per CDR3 protein. The top ten hold about 33% of the sample, which has about 200,000 distinct CDR3 sequences, 40% to 45% seen once. Sequenced: blood, either unsorted or a sorted T cell fraction (not recorded which). The source of these receptors is a human donor who was either an allogeneic HSCT recipient or a stem cell or donor lymphocyte infusion donor (not recorded which). It is not recorded whose cells these are; they may come from a transplant donor.

The rearrangement uses TRBV7-2 and TRBJ2-1, with TRBD1 identical over 7 bases. Germline V lookup: CDR1 SGHTA, CDR2 FQGNSA. The CDR3 spans 14 residues. J lost 4 bases, V lost 8 bases, and 8 bases had no gene match. The CDR3 here is CASCGTGAYNEQFF. The CDR3 DNA follows: TGTGCCAGCTGTGGTACAGGGGCATACAATGAGCAGTTCTTC.

V usage is TRBV7-9 and J usage is TRBJ1-1; D unclear. The CDR3 is 14 amino acids. With 7 bases removed from V and 0 bases from J, the gap between germline ends came to 12 bases. Germline loops: CDR1 SEHNR, CDR2 FQNEAQ (reference sequence). CDR3 region: CASTTGVMNTEAFF. In DNA, the CDR3 is TGTGCCAGCACCACCGGGGTTATGAACACTGAAGCTTTCTTT.

This clonotype was counted many times. The chain couples TRBV28 to TRBJ1-2; unclear D gene. CDR3 length equals 13 residues. The germline V gene has CDR1 MDHEN and CDR2 SYDVKM. V was shortened by 6 bases and J by 2 bases, with 10 bases between the two germline ends. The CDR3, as DNA: TGTGCCAGCAGCTTAACGGGGAACTATGGCTACACCTTC. This codes for CASSLTGNYGYTF.

This clonotype was seen more than once but under ten times. V is TRBV9 and J is TRBJ2-5; D might be TRBD1 (6 bases). In germline, CDR1 is SGDLS, CDR2 YYNGEE. The CDR3 has 15 residues. V lost 1 base and J 1 base, leaving 11 bases between the germline ends. The CDR3 loop is CASSVWDNPQETQYF. The CDR3, as DNA: TGTGCCAGCAGCGTATGGGACAACCCCCAAGAGACCCAGTACTTC.

This clonotype turned up a few times. V gene TRBV30 combines with J gene TRBJ1-1, with unresolved D. CDR3 size: 14 residues. V dropped 1 base and J dropped 0 bases, with 9 bases sitting between them. CDR1 GTSNPN and CDR2 SVGIG come from the germline V gene (reference sequence). CDR3 region: CAWSASGMNTEAFF. In DNA, the CDR3 is TGTGCCTGGAGTGCCTCGGGCATGAACACTGAAGCTTTCTTT.

This clonotype was observed a handful of times. The genes are TRBV15 and TRBJ1-2; D is uncertain. Germline loops: CDR1 LNHNV, CDR2 YYDKDF (reference sequence). The length of the CDR3 is 13 residues. The ends were cut back, 6 bases at V and 4 bases at J, with 12 bases in the middle. This CDR3 is CATSPQESYGYTF. CDR3 DNA sequence: TGTGCCACCAGTCCCCAGGAAAGCTATGGCTACACCTTC.

CDR3 loop: CASSDGSSGRTEAFF. CDR3 in DNA: TGTGCCAGCAGTGACGGTTCCTCCGGAAGGACTGAAGCTTTCTTT. V and J are TRBV6-4 and TRBJ1-1; no reliable D call. The CDR3 is 15 residues long. Germline V gene data show CDR1 as MRHNA and CDR2 as SNTAGT. The V and J ends lost 2 bases and 5 bases respectively, with 15 bases between them.

The rearrangement uses TRBV19 and TRBJ1-4; the D gene is possibly TRBD1 (5 bases). Germline CDR1 is LNHDA and CDR2 is SQIVND (reference sequence). The CDR3 runs to 12 residues. V gave up 6 bases and J gave up 5 bases, with 7 bases separating them. CDR3 in DNA: TGTGCCAGTAGACAGGCGAATGAAAAACTGTTTTTT. It specifies CASRQANEKLFF.

This clonotype showed up just a few times. The genes are TRBV27 and TRBJ2-1; 8 positions match TRBD2. CDR1 is MNHEY and CDR2 is SMNVEV in the germline V gene (reference sequence). The CDR3 consists of 14 residues. J lost 6 bases, V lost 2 bases, and 3 bases had no gene match. The CDR3 bases are TGTGCCAGCAGTTTAGCGGGAGGTCCCAATGAGCAGTTCTTC. The encoded protein is CASSLAGGPNEQFF.

The rearrangement links TRBV7-9 to TRBJ1-5; TRBD1 is a possible D gene (5 bases). The CDR3 has 17 residues. Germline assignment: CDR1 SEHNR and CDR2 FQNEAQ (reference sequence). The V gene lost 5 bases and the J gene lost 1 base, with 18 bases spanning the gap. The CDR3 is CASSDTRVTISNQPQHF. The CDR3, as DNA: TGTGCCAGCAGCGATACCAGGGTAACCATAAGCAATCAGCCCCAGCATTTT.

The sample holds a few counts of this clonotype. The rearrangement joins TRBV5-1 to TRBJ1-2, with TRBD1 matching 10 bases. Looked up from germline, CDR1 is SGHRS and CDR2 is YFSETQ. CDR3 length: 13 residues. Trimming took 3 bases from V and 8 from J; bases not matched to a gene: 4. CDR3 nucleotide sequence: TGCGCCAGCAGCTCCGGGACAGGGGACGGCTACACCTTC. It yields the protein CASSSGTGDGYTF.

This clonotype was counted once. Here the CDR3 reads CASSPQGVTGELFF. DNA of the CDR3: TGTGCCAGCAGCCCCCAGGGGGTGACCGGGGAGCTGTTTTTT. This chain joins TRBV12-3 or TRBV12-4 and TRBJ2-2; 7 bases line up with TRBD1. CDR3 length: 14 amino acids. Germline trimming cut 6 bases from V and 5 bases from J; bases unmatched to any gene: 6.

This clonotype was counted at least ten times. V usage is TRBV6-6 and J usage is TRBJ1-4; D unclear. The CDR3 has 15 residues. V lost 7 bases, J lost 5 bases, and 17 bases lay in between. The V gene's germline CDR1 is MNHNY and CDR2 SVGAGI (reference sequence). The CDR3 bases are TGTGCCAGCACCCCCCACTCTAAATTGAATGAAAAACTGTTTTTT. It is translated as CASTPHSKLNEKLFF.

The V and J genes are TRBV29-1 and TRBJ1-1; D remains ambiguous. V was cut by 3 bases and J by 0 bases, with 11 bases left in between. Germline V gene lookup returns CDR1 SQVTM and CDR2 ANQGSEA. The CDR3 extends over 14 amino acids. CDR3 bases: TGCAGCGTTGACCCCAGCACAGTGAACACTGAAGCTTTCTTT. Its protein product is CSVDPSTVNTEAFF.

This clonotype has only one observation. V gene TRBV28 combines with J gene TRBJ1-1, with 8 bases that match TRBD1. V lost 4 bases to trimming and J lost 2 bases; unmatched junction nucleotides: 9. This CDR3 is 16 amino acids long. CDR1 and CDR2 (germline): MDHEN, SYDVKM. CDR3: CASSSFYQGANTEAFF. CDR3 coding DNA: TGTGCCAGCAGTTCGTTTTACCAGGGGGCAAACACTGAAGCTTTCTTT.

The chain uses TRBV28 and TRBJ1-6; the D is unclear. Trimming left V 8 bases short and J 2 bases short, with 13 bases between. The CDR3 extends over 15 amino acids. Germline assignment: CDR1 MDHEN and CDR2 SYDVKM. CDR3 region: CASCPSSPYNSPLHF. Here the CDR3 DNA reads TGTGCCAGCTGTCCCTCATCCCCCTATAATTCACCCCTCCACTTT.

This clonotype has a handful of counts. The CDR3 spells CASSEASSGGYTF. CDR3 bases: TGTGCCAGCAGCGAGGCCAGTTCCGGTGGCTACACCTTC. The chain uses TRBV25-1 and TRBJ1-2; D is unclear. The ends were cut back, 6 bases at V and 7 bases at J, with 15 bases in the middle. The germline V gene has CDR1 MGHDK and CDR2 SYGVNS. The CDR3 consists of 13 residues.

This clonotype was observed a handful of times. This chain links TRBV5-1 with TRBJ2-1; TRBD2 matches 7 bases. Germline CDR1 reads SGHRS; CDR2 reads YFSETQ. Unmatched junction bases numbered 12, after V lost 7 bases and J lost 5 bases. CDR3 size: 15 residues. The DNA of the CDR3 is TGCGCCAGCGAGAAGGCGGGAGTTAGCGACAATGAGCAGTTCTTC. It specifies CASEKAGVSDNEQFF. Complete variable domain (other parts from reference TRBV5-1 and TRBJ2-1): KAGVTQTPRYLIKTRGQQVTLSCSPISGHRSVSWYQQTPGQGLQFLFEYFSETQRNKGNFPGRFSGRQFSNSRSEMNVSTLELGDSALYLCASEKAGVSDNEQFFGPGTRLTVL.